The text below deals with one T cell receptor (beta chain). The data were obtained in a study of tumour-infiltrating T cells in Burkitt lymphoma. Between the trimmed V and J ends, which lost 1 base and 2 bases, there was a span of 9 bases. This CDR3 has 14 residues. Germline V CDR1 and CDR2: WNHNN, SYGVQD (reference sequence). Sequencing was performed with immunoSEQ multiplex PCR; in TCRdb, only in-frame clones are kept and a portion is missing. The table includes several thousand clones, 80% to 90% detected once. The sample was tumor tissue. The sequence was obtained from a human donor with diffuse large B-cell lymphoma. Some clones in this sample may be carry-over from other donors' samples. V gene TRBV10-1 combines with J gene TRBJ2-7; D is possibly TRBD2 (5 bases). In DNA form, the CDR3 reads TGCGCCAGCAGTGAGTTGGCTAGCCCCTACGAGCAGTACTTC. This codes for CASSELASPYEQYF.